The rows below give T cell receptor beta chains drawn from one sample of a study of blood T cell repertoires in COVID-19. The assay was immunoSEQ multiplex PCR, and TCRdb's table has in-frame clones only and misses some. The profile shows 250,000 to 350,000 clones, roughly 86% of them singletons. Source material: peripheral blood. These receptors were taken from a woman aged 30 to 39 with COVID-19, enrolled during active disease. CDR3s include the opening cysteine and the closing phenylalanine or tryptophan. The D gene is left open where the match is weak. A row's size may be missing; if present it is once, few, many or a size class.

j_gene	v_gene	d_gene	abundance	len	CDR3aa	CDR3nt
TRBJ2-3	TRBV3-1/TRBV3-2	TRBD2	.	21	CASSQGKGKIAGGPRTDTQYF	TGTGCCAGCAGCCAAGGAAAAGGAAAGATAGCGGGAGGGCCGAGAACAGATACGCAGTATTTT
TRBJ2-3	TRBV4-1	.	.	13	CASSQDVSYTQYF	TGCGCCAGCAGCCAAGATGTCTCGTATACGCAGTATTTT
TRBJ2-1	TRBV11-3	TRBD1	.	20	CASSRPPAMTGGPSYNEQFF	TGTGCCAGCAGCCGACCCCCGGCTATGACAGGGGGACCATCCTACAATGAGCAGTTCTTC
TRBJ2-1	TRBV4-1	TRBD2	.	14	CASSPFGGGREQFF	TGCGCCAGCAGCCCCTTCGGCGGGGGTCGGGAGCAGTTCTTC
TRBJ2-7	TRBV9	TRBD2	once	16	CASSAGLALSSYEQYF	TGTGCCAGCAGCGCCGGACTAGCCCTAAGCTCCTACGAGCAGTACTTC
TRBJ1-4	TRBV10-3	.	few	13	CAISESSGGKLFF	TGTGCCATCAGTGAGTCGAGTGGCGGAAAACTGTTTTTT
TRBJ1-2	TRBV3-1/TRBV3-2	TRBD1	few	15	CASSPGTGPIYGYTF	TGTGCCAGCAGCCCTGGGACAGGGCCGATCTATGGCTACACCTTC
TRBJ1-1	TRBV7-9	TRBD1	once	14	CASSTPQGADEAFF	TGTGCCAGCAGCACACCCCAGGGGGCGGATGAAGCTTTCTTT
TRBJ2-7	TRBV4-1	TRBD1	.	16	CASSQESWQGAGEQYF	TGCGCCAGCAGCCAAGAAAGTTGGCAGGGGGCGGGCGAGCAGTACTTC
TRBJ1-2	TRBV30	TRBD1	.	14	CAWSVGTGPYGYTF	TGTGCCTGGAGTGTTGGGACAGGGCCATATGGCTACACCTTC
TRBJ2-7	TRBV10-2	.	.	14	CASSEVDTTYEQYF	TGCGCCAGCAGTGAGGTCGACACCACCTACGAGCAGTACTTC
TRBJ1-4	TRBV7-2	TRBD1	few	13	CAMPGQGWGKLFF	TGTGCCATGCCGGGACAGGGTTGGGGAAAACTGTTTTTT
TRBJ2-7	TRBV6-2/TRBV6-3	TRBD1	.	15	CASSKDRGRRDEQYF	TGTGCCAGCAGTAAGGACAGGGGGCGCCGTGACGAGCAGTACTTC
TRBJ1-5	TRBV6-5	.	.	14	CASRGLYSNQPQHF	TGTGCCAGCAGGGGACTGTATAGCAATCAGCCCCAGCATTTT
TRBJ2-3	TRBV14	.	.	14	CASSQVSNTDTQYF	TGTGCCAGCAGCCAAGTGTCCAACACAGATACGCAGTATTTT